A single sample gave rise to the 2 T cell receptor beta chains below, sequenced in a study of tissue T cells after allogeneic stem cell transplantation. Assay used: immunoSEQ multiplex PCR; TCRdb lists only in-frame clones, some missing. The sample includes 2,500 to 3,000 clones, over 50% of them seen just once. Time point described: mouse harvest day 7 after allogeneic transplant. Mouse grafts combined 10^7 T-cell-depleted bone marrow cells with 10^6 splenic CD5+ T cells. Source material: spleen. The receptors come from a female BALB/c mouse given C57BL/6 T cells with graft-versus-host disease after an allogeneic hematopoietic cell transplant.

Worth noting for this clone: Any gene name here is a mouse gene name. The CDR3 end lies 1 residue beyond the end of the read and is filled in from the germline J gene. The V and J genes are TRBV29 and TRBJ1-1, with 9 nucleotides matching TRBD1. The CDR3 length is 14 residues. V trimming: 4 bases; J trimming: 3 bases; junction bases outside the gene matches: 3. Germline V gene lookup returns CDR1 MSHET and CDR2 SYDVDS. The sequenced part of the CDR3 DNA is TGTGCTAGCAGTTGGAGGACAGGGGACACAGAAGTCTTC. As protein: CASSWRTGDTEVF. The entire CDR3 protein is CASSWRTGDTEVFF.

This clone was found once. Gene and germline names: mouse. The read is 1 residue too short to cover the CDR3 end, so that end is filled in from the germline J gene. V and J are TRBV13-1 and TRBJ1-4; 9 positions match TRBD1. Germline values: CDR1 NSHNY, CDR2 SYGAGN. The CDR3 loop spans 15 amino acids. V dropped 3 bases and J dropped 3; count of bases not matched to a gene: 3. CDR3 protein: CASSGDREANERLFF. The sequenced part of the CDR3 DNA is TGTGCCAGCAGTGGGGACAGGGAGGCCAACGAAAGATTATTT.